This T cell receptor beta chain was recorded in a study of CD8 T cells in Susac syndrome (dated by TCRdb to about 2019). About the study as a whole: Of the Susac syndrome patients who were sequenced, about six had clinically active disease and eight or nine were in clinical remission. At the time of blood withdrawal, Susac syndrome patients were either therapy-naive, taking corticosteroids (with some also receiving IVIg), or on IVIg alone. The study used repertoire sequencing to test whether antigen drove CD8+ T cell activation and differentiation in Susac syndrome.

RNA was extracted using the RNeasy kit, and about 0.45 to 1 ug of the RNA was reverse transcribed with random hexamers. TCR beta CDR3 regions were amplified with the immunoSEQ multiplex PCR assay covering 54 Vbeta and 13 Jbeta segments. Bias from PCR amplification was corrected by using a synthetic template baseline for primer optimization and for computational correction. Concerning the study's data processing: Only productive sequences were kept, with reads annotated to V, D and J genes according to IMGT and analyzed in immunoSEQ Analyzer. Clonality was calculated as one minus the Shannon entropy normalized by log2 of the number of productive unique sequences. For each patient and control, public and private clones were evaluated within the 100 most prevalent clones. Clones were defined as Susac-specific when absent from the healthy and MS cohorts, from approximately 1,100 published viral clones and from other ImmuneACCESS disease sequences. TCRdb reworked the public reads: Q25 trimming with fastp, MiXCR clone assembly, productive beta chains retained. Identical CDR3 proteins give one entry, which carries the most common genes and DNA. The V and J calls follow TCRdb's processing rather than the paper's. The sample table lists roughly 140,000 distinct CDR3 sequences, about 95% of them with a count of one. The ten largest clonotypes hold about 0.17% of the sample.

As regards this clonotype: Its binding antigen is unknown. It has no much larger one-base neighbor in the sample; base qualities were not kept.

Overall results and qualifications from the work: The number of individuals in the TCR sequencing and HLA analysis was recognized as being relatively small. In the CD4+ T cell repertoire of Susac syndrome patients, clonal expansion was not detected.

The CDR1 and CDR2 encoded by the germline V gene (reference sequence) are LGHDT and YNNKEL. From the cysteine through the phenylalanine, the CDR3 covers 14 amino acids. Of the read, only the CDR3 DNA is kept; its 42 bases are in frame from base 1. At the junction V is shortened by 0 bases and J by 2 bases, with 7 bases in between. Peripheral blood CD8+ and CD4+ T cells from healthy donors, Susac syndrome patients and multiple sclerosis patients were profiled using high-throughput TCR beta sequencing. The Susac syndrome patients fulfilled recently defined diagnostic criteria for either definite or probable disease. Bulk CD8+ and CD4+ T cells were purified by magnetic negative isolation, whereas CD8+ TEMRA cells were enriched by FACS. Blood was drawn into EDTA tubes, processed within 24 hours, and PBMCs were isolated by density gradient centrifugation. PBMCs intended for TCR sequencing were frozen in liquid nitrogen and were later thawed in a 37 degrees C water bath. The sorted or isolated CD4+, CD8+ and CD8+ TEMRA cells reached a purity of at least 90%.

The sequence was collected from a human donor with Susac syndrome. The receptor chain draws on TRBV3-1 and TRBJ1-2, with the D gene not confidently named. Sequencing used CD4+ T cells from PBMCs. The CDR3 region has the sequence CASSQDIRNYGYTF. The DNA sequence is as follows: TGTGCCAGCAGCCAAGATATCAGAAACTATGGCTACACCTTC.